This T cell receptor (beta chain) was obtained from a study of blood T cell repertoires in COVID-19. On the study more broadly: The United States, Italy and Spain were the sources of the acute and convalescent COVID-19 samples.

Study processing details: Amplifying reference gene primers gave estimates of nucleated cell counts. TCRdb keeps only in-frame clones here, not all; method: immunoSEQ multiplex PCR. The V and J calls and clone size are taken from that table; D and trimming were inferred from the DNA. This sample yields around 45,000 clones, of which roughly nine tenths are seen a single time; around a tenth belongs to the top ten. Trimming left V 5 bases short and J 8 bases short, with 10 bases between. The CDR3 is 13 residues long. Sequenced: peripheral blood. The receptor was isolated from a human donor in a cohort sampled during active COVID-19. The chain has TRBV12-3 or TRBV12-4 and TRBJ1-6; D unclear. The CDR3 bases are TGTGCCAGCAGTGCGGGCTCTGATTCACCCCTCCACTTT. The encoded protein is CASSAGSDSPLHF.